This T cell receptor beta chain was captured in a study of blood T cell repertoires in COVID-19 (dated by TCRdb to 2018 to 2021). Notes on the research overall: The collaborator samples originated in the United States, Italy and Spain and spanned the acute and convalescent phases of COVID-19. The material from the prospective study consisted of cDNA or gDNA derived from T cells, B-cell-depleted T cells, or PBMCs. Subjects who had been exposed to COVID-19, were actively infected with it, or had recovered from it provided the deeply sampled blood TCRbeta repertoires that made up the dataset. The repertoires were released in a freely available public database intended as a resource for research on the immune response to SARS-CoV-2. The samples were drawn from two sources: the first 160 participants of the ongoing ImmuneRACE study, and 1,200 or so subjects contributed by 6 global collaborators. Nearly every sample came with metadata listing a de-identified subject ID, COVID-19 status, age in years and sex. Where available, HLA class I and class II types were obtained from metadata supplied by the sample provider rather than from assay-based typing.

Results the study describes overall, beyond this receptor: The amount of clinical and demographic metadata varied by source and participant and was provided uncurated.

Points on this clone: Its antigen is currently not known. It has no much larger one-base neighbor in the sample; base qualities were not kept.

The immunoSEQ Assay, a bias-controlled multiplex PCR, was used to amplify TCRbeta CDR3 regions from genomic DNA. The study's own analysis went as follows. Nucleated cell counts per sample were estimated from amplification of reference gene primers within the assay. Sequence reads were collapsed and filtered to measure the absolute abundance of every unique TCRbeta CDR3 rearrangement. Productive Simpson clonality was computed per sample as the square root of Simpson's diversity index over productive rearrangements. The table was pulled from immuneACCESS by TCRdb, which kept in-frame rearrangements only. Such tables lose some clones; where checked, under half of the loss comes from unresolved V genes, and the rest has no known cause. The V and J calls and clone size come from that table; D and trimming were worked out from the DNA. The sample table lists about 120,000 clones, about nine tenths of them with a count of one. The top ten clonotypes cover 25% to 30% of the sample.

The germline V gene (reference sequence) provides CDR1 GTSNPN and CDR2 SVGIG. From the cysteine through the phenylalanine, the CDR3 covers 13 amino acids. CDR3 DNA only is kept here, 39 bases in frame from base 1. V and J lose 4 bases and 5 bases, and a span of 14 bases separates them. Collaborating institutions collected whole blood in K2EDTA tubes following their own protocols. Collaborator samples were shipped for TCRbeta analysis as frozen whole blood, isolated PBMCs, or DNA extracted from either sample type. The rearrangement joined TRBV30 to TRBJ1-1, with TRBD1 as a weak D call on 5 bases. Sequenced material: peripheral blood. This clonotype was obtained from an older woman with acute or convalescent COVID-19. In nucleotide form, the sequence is TGTGCCTGGATCACCAGGGTTACGACTGAAGCTTTCTTT. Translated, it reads CAWITRVTTEAFF.